This T cell receptor (beta chain) is from a study of memory CD4+ T cells and cytomegalovirus serostatus. Study context: Donors were healthy Belgian adults, about ten CMV seropositive and 20 to 30 seronegative. Broader study findings: 67 of 164 known CMV-associated TCRbeta sequences appeared in CD4+ memory.

Germline V gene sequence: CDR1 MDHEN, CDR2 SYDVKM. Trimming stripped 7 bases from V and 9 bases from J, with 16 bases between. There are 13 residues in the CDR3. Assay used: immunoSEQ multiplex PCR; TCRdb lists only in-frame clones, some missing. This sample has around 53,000 clones, with around 85% found just once. Regarding this clone: Its antigen is currently unknown.

The sort gate was single viable CD3+CD4+CD8-CD45RO+ cells for memory CD4+ T cells. The rearrangement links TRBV28 to TRBJ1-5, with TRBD1 as a possible D gene (6 bases). The receptor comes from an adult in good health and CMV-seronegative. The sequenced sample was memory CD4+ T cells from blood. CDR3 region: CASNRDTRVPQHF. The CDR3 coding sequence is TGTGCCAGCAACCGGGACACCCGGGTGCCCCAGCATTTT.